The next 30 T cell receptor beta chains were all read from a single sample in a study of T cell responses to AZD1222 COVID-19 vaccine. Sequencing used immunoSEQ multiplex PCR; TCRdb keeps in-frame clones, though not all of them. The profile shows about 170,000 clones, around 90% of them singletons. Sequenced material: peripheral blood, taken on day 0 of AZD1222 vaccination. Receptors originate from an adult in good health.

The chain joins TRBV27 to TRBJ2-7; TRBD2 might be the D (7 bases). Trimming stripped 0 bases from V and 2 bases from J, with 11 bases between. This CDR3 comprises 15 residues. Per the germline V gene, CDR1 is MNHEY and CDR2 is SMNVEV (reference sequence). The CDR3 DNA reads as TGTGCCAGCAGTTTATCGTCGGGGGGCCCCTACGAGCAGTACTTC. As protein: CASSLSSGGPYEQYF.

The chain joins TRBV7-9 to TRBJ2-7; TRBD1 matches at 10 bases. V lost 7 bases and J lost 6; bases outside the gene matches: 9. The CDR3 runs to 14 residues. Germline V gene sequence: CDR1 SEHNR, CDR2 FQNEAQ (reference sequence). CDR3 protein: CASNPLRDRGEQYF. DNA of the CDR3: TGTGCCAGCAACCCCCTCCGGGACAGGGGCGAGCAGTACTTC.

V and J are TRBV12-3 or TRBV12-4 and TRBJ2-7; TRBD1 might be the D (5 bases). Between the trimmed V and J ends, which lost 6 bases and 8 bases, there was a span of 17 bases. This CDR3 has 13 amino acids. The CDR3 nucleotides read TGTGCCAGCAGCGCCAAGCAGGGTCAGCAGCAGTACTTC. It yields the protein CASSAKQGQQQYF.

This clone was detected only a few times. This chain joins TRBV2 and TRBJ1-2; D might be TRBD1 (5 bases). CDR1 SNHLY and CDR2 FYNNEI come from the germline V gene. V was cut by 8 bases and J by 2 bases, with 9 bases left in between. This CDR3 is 12 amino acids long. The CDR3 bases are TGTGCCAGCGTACAGGCGAACTATGGCTACACCTTC. Its protein product is CASVQANYGYTF. Supplemented by reference TRBV2 and TRBJ1-2, the full variable domain reads EPEVTQTPSHQVTQMGQEVILRCVPISNHLYFYWYRQILGQKVEFLVSFYNNEISEKSEIFDDQFSVERPDGSNFTLKIRSTKLEDSAMYFCASVQANYGYTFGSGTRLTVV.

The table lists this clone with a count of one. The V call is TRBV4-3, the J call TRBJ1-2; the match to TRBD1 covers 7 bases. CDR1 and CDR2 from the germline V gene are LGHNA and YSLEER. This CDR3 comprises 15 residues. Trimming cost V 0 bases and J 7 bases; bases outside gene matches: 8. The CDR3: CASSQDLGQRSGYTF. The CDR3 DNA sequence: TGCGCCAGCAGCCAAGATCTGGGACAGAGAAGTGGCTACACCTTC.

This chain connects TRBV7-2 to TRBJ1-1; D is perhaps TRBD1 (5 bases). The CDR3 runs to 13 residues. Looked up from germline, CDR1 is SGHTA and CDR2 is FQGNSA. Trimming cost V 5 bases and J 2 bases, with 9 bases left between them. CDR3 residues: CASSEQGNTEAFF. CDR3 nucleotide sequence: TGTGCCAGCAGCGAGCAGGGTAACACTGAAGCTTTCTTT.

The V and J genes are TRBV5-1 and TRBJ1-5; unclear D gene. This CDR3 comprises 16 residues. With 3 bases removed from V and 6 bases from J, the gap between germline ends came to 19 bases. Germline lookup yields CDR1 SGHRS and CDR2 YFSETQ. CDR3 nucleotides: TGCGCCAGCAGCTACCGCCCACTCGGAGCGAGTCAGCCCCAGCATTTT. It translates to CASSYRPLGASQPQHF.

The rearrangement uses TRBV10-3 and TRBJ2-7, with D possibly matching TRBD2 (6 bases). The CDR3 runs 13 residues. Germline lookup yields CDR1 ENHRY and CDR2 SYGVKD. Trimming took 2 bases from V and 5 from J, leaving 10 bases between them. In nucleotides, the CDR3 is TGTGCCATCAGTGAGGCAGGGAGGAACGAGCAGTACTTC. It specifies CAISEAGRNEQYF.

As concerns this clone: Other DNA sequences from this sample encode an identical CDR3 as well. The rearrangement joins TRBV19 to TRBJ2-3; either TRBD1 or TRBD2 may fit D (5 bases each). The germline CDR1 and CDR2 sequences are LNHDA and SQIVND (reference sequence). CDR3 length: 12 amino acids. The germline V and J ends were trimmed by 1 base and 6 bases, with 5 bases remaining between them. In nucleotides, the CDR3 is TGTGCCAGTAGTATAGGGGGGGATACGCAGTATTTT. This codes for CASSIGGDTQYF.

The V call is TRBV28, the J call TRBJ2-7; possible D gene TRBD2, 6 bases. Trimming took off 9 bases at V and 5 bases at J, with 17 bases between the two ends. This CDR3 spans 13 amino acids. Germline V CDR1 and CDR2: MDHEN, SYDVKM. CDR3 region: CASLLGGGDEQYF. Written as DNA, the CDR3 is TGTGCCAGTCTGTTGGGGGGAGGCGACGAGCAGTACTTC. The entire variable domain, with the rest obtained from reference TRBV28 and TRBJ2-7, is as follows: DVKVTQSSRYLVKRTGEKVFLECVQDMDHENMFWYRQDPGLGLRLIYFSYDVKMKEKGDIPEGYSVSREKKERFSLILESASTNQTSMYLCASLLGGGDEQYFGPGTRLTVT.

The V gene is TRBV5-6, the J gene TRBJ2-5; 10 bases are a match to TRBD2. The J segment lost 5 bases and the V segment lost 7 bases, leaving 14 bases of the junction unmatched. Per germline, CDR1 SGHDT and CDR2 YYEEEE. The CDR3 consists of 16 residues. This CDR3 reads CASRARGAGGPETQYF. CDR3 in DNA: TGTGCCAGCCGGGCCAGGGGAGCGGGAGGGCCTGAGACCCAGTACTTC.

This clone was detected only once. This chain joins TRBV3-1 (or the pseudogene TRBV3-2) and TRBJ2-3; D is tentatively TRBD1 or TRBD2 (5 bases each). This CDR3 comprises 14 residues. Between the trimmed V and J ends, which lost 6 bases and 0 bases, there was a span of 10 bases. Germline V lookup: CDR1 LGHDT, CDR2 YNNKEL (reference sequence). The CDR3 DNA follows: TGTGCCAGCAGGGGGACCGCTAGCACAGATACGCAGTATTTT. The encoded protein is CASRGTASTDTQYF.

This clone was seen just once. The V and J genes are TRBV7-8 and TRBJ1-5; weak D call: TRBD1 (6 bases). Trimming cost V 5 bases and J 2 bases, with 16 bases left between them. The CDR3 has 16 residues. Germline assignment: CDR1 SGHVS and CDR2 FQNEAQ. The CDR3 DNA sequence: TGTGCCAGCAGCCCGATAGACAGGCTCGGCAATCAGCCCCAGCATTTT. It codes for CASSPIDRLGNQPQHF.

The chain employs TRBV2 and TRBJ2-3; TRBD2 matches at 10 bases. Germline CDR1 SNHLY, CDR2 FYNNEI. The CDR3 consists of 15 residues. V shed 0 bases, J shed 4 bases, and the junction held 1 base outside the gene matches. In nucleotides, the CDR3 is TGTGCCAGCAGTGAAGCGCTAGCGGGGGCAGATACGCAGTATTTT. Residues: CASSEALAGADTQYF.

This sequence joins TRBV3-1 (or the pseudogene TRBV3-2) and TRBJ1-5; D is undetermined. CDR1 is LGHDT and CDR2 is YNNKEL in the germline V gene (reference sequence). The length of the CDR3 is 15 residues. V dropped 1 base and J dropped 2 bases, with 9 bases sitting between them. Written as DNA, the CDR3 is TGTGCCAGCAGCCAAGGACTCCAGGGCAATCAGCCCCAGCATTTT. This sequence encodes CASSQGLQGNQPQHF.

This chain joins TRBV6-5 and TRBJ2-7; TRBD1 agrees at 8 bases. The CDR3 length is 13 residues. Trimming at V came to 1 base and at J to 6 bases, leaving 2 bases not matched to a gene. Germline V gene sequence: CDR1 MNHEY, CDR2 SVGAGI. CDR3 region: CASSYLGQGEQYF. The CDR3 coding sequence is TGTGCCAGCAGTTACTTAGGACAGGGCGAGCAGTACTTC.

This chain connects TRBV3-1 (or the pseudogene TRBV3-2) to TRBJ1-6; D is perhaps TRBD1 (5 bases). With 0 bases removed from V and 7 bases from J, the gap between germline ends came to 10 bases. Germline-derived CDR1 and CDR2 are LGHDT and YNNKEL (reference sequence). The CDR3 covers 15 residues. DNA for the CDR3: TGTGCCAGCAGCCAAGATGTGACAGCGAATTCACCCCTCCACTTT. Its protein product is CASSQDVTANSPLHF.

The chain employs TRBV5-1 and TRBJ2-2, with a tentative D call TRBD2 (6 bases). The V end was cut by 6 bases, the J end by 2 bases, with 14 bases between. This CDR3 region has 15 residues. Germline assignment: CDR1 SGHRS and CDR2 YFSETQ. The CDR3 DNA is TGCGCCAGCAATCCTAGGGACTTAAACACCGGGGAGCTGTTTTTT. Amino acid sequence: CASNPRDLNTGELFF.

In this sample, this clone turned up once. V usage is TRBV7-9 and J usage is TRBJ2-5; D unresolved. Per germline, CDR1 SEHNR and CDR2 FQNEAQ (reference sequence). This CDR3 has 13 amino acids. V was pared by 8 bases and J by 0 bases, with 10 bases between. CDR3 sequence (DNA): TGTGCCAGCGGACCGAGAAACCAAGAGACCCAGTACTTC. It is translated as CASGPRNQETQYF. Full variable domain (rest looked up from reference TRBV7-9 and TRBJ2-5): DTGVSQNPRHKITKRGQNVTFRCDPISEHNRLYWYRQTLGQGPEFLTYFQNEAQLEKSRLLSDRFSAERPKGSFSTLEIQRTEQGDSAMYLCASGPRNQETQYFGPGTRLLVL.

The chain links TRBV2 to TRBJ2-3; 9 nucleotides align to TRBD2. This CDR3 contains 20 residues. J was trimmed by 0 bases and V by 2 bases; bases with no gene match: 15. In germline, CDR1 is SNHLY, CDR2 FYNNEI. The CDR3 coding sequence is TGTGCCAGCAGTGAACTACTAGCGGGCCCCACCTCCGGTAGCACAGATACGCAGTATTTT. Its protein is CASSELLAGPTSGSTDTQYF.

The rearrangement links TRBV24-1 to TRBJ2-3; 7 bases line up with TRBD1. CDR1 and CDR2 from the germline V gene are KGHDR and SFDVKD. This CDR3 is 14 amino acids long. J gave up 1 base and V 5 bases, and 2 bases lay outside the gene matches. The CDR3 nucleotides read TGTGCCACCAGTGGACAGGGTCGCACAGATACGCAGTATTTT. Its translation is CATSGQGRTDTQYF.

The rearrangement uses TRBV11-1 and TRBJ1-1; D is unclear. Germline V gene sequence: CDR1 SGHAT, CDR2 FQDESV (reference sequence). The CDR3 consists of 12 residues. Trimming pared 5 bases from V and 5 bases from J, leaving 9 bases between. Here the CDR3 DNA reads TGTGCCAGCAGCAAGTACGGGACTGAAGCTTTCTTT. Its translation: CASSKYGTEAFF.

This rearrangement joins TRBV5-1 to TRBJ1-1; D not resolved. This CDR3 contains 13 residues. Trimming removed 1 base at V and 2 bases at J, with 6 bases between. CDR1 and CDR2 from the germline V gene are SGHRS and YFSETQ. The CDR3 coding sequence is TGCGCCAGCAGCTTGCTAGAAAACACTGAAGCTTTCTTT. It specifies CASSLLENTEAFF.

The CDR3 region has the DNA TGTGCCAGCAGCTTAGATGAAGTGACAGGGGTAAACTATGGCTACACCTTC. Protein product: CASSLDEVTGVNYGYTF. The chain joins TRBV7-2 to TRBJ1-2; 8 nucleotides line up with TRBD1. Germline V gene sequence: CDR1 SGHTA, CDR2 FQGNSA. The CDR3 covers 17 residues. Trimming took 1 base from V and 2 from J; bases not matched to a gene: 9.

This clone was counted a single time. CDR3 coding DNA: TGCGCCAGCAGCCACGGGACAGGTCTTAGCTCTGGAAACACCATATATTTT. Its translation is CASSHGTGLSSGNTIYF. The chain uses TRBV5-1 and TRBJ1-3, with 8 bases matching TRBD1. This CDR3 has 17 residues. The junction had 9 bases not matched to a gene; V was cut back by 4 bases and J by 0 bases. Germline values: CDR1 SGHRS, CDR2 YFSETQ.

The chain combines TRBV4-1 with TRBJ1-3, with D possibly TRBD1 on 5 matching bases. Trimming stripped 4 bases from V and 5 bases from J, with 12 bases between. There are 14 residues in the CDR3. Per the germline V gene, CDR1 is MGHRA and CDR2 is YSYEKL. The CDR3 is CASSPGTSRNTIYF. The CDR3 DNA follows: TGCGCCAGCAGCCCCGGGACTTCCAGAAACACCATATATTTT.

This chain uses TRBV18 with TRBJ2-5; 7 bases line up with TRBD1. Germline loops: CDR1 KGHSH, CDR2 LQKENI. The ends lost 5 bases at V and 1 base at J; junction bases unmatched: 4. There are 14 residues in the CDR3. CDR3 sequence: CASSSTGSQETQYF. The CDR3 DNA sequence: TGTGCCAGCTCATCGACAGGGTCCCAAGAGACCCAGTACTTC.

This sequence joins TRBV10-1 and TRBJ2-3; D call uncertain. The CDR3 is 13 residues long. V was cut by 4 bases and J by 7 bases, with 12 bases left in between. Germline V gene data show CDR1 as WNHNN and CDR2 as SYGVQD (reference sequence). This CDR3 is CASSVTVGYTQYF. The CDR3 DNA sequence: TGCGCCAGCAGTGTAACAGTCGGTTATACGCAGTATTTT.

The chain is built from TRBV7-9 and TRBJ2-7; maybe TRBD2 (6 bases). The CDR3 length is 12 residues. V lost 5 bases to trimming and J lost 6 bases, with 11 bases between them. The germline CDR1 and CDR2 sequences are SEHNR and FQNEAQ (reference sequence). DNA of the CDR3: TGTGCCAGCAGCCACGGGGAGGCCGAGCAGTACTTC. Translating gives CASSHGEAEQYF.

CDR3 amino acids: CASSNRGLGNQPQHF. The CDR3 nucleotides read TGTGCCAGTAGCAACAGGGGTCTGGGCAATCAGCCCCAGCATTTT. This chain connects TRBV19 to TRBJ1-5, with 7 bases that match TRBD1. Germline CDR1 and CDR2: LNHDA and SQIVND (reference sequence). After removal of 6 bases from V and 2 bases from J, the junction contained 7 bases not matched to a gene. The CDR3 is made up of 15 amino acids.